Presented here are 21 T cell receptor beta chains from one specimen sequenced in a study of beta chain features in type 1 diabetes. The study reverse transcribed the entire isolated RNA, so it sequenced expressed TCRB transcripts. TCRdb's table, derived via immunoSEQ multiplex PCR, lists solely in-frame clones and lacks some. The sample comprises around 500,000 clones, 10% to 12% of which are singletons, and over 0.035% rests with the top ten. Material: naive CD4+ T cells from blood. Receptor source: a young woman in good health.

The chain couples TRBV4-1 to TRBJ2-5; no firm D call. Germline values: CDR1 MGHRA, CDR2 YSYEKL. Trimming pared 2 bases from V and 7 bases from J, leaving 8 bases between. The CDR3 totals 12 residues. As DNA, the CDR3 is TGCGCCAGCAGCCAACCCGCAACGACCCAGTACTTC. It yields the protein CASSQPATTQYF.

The rearrangement joins TRBV27 to TRBJ2-5; 9 nucleotides match TRBD1. CDR1 and CDR2 from the germline V gene are MNHEY and SMNVEV (reference sequence). The CDR3 runs to 15 residues. The V and J ends lost 4 bases and 4 bases, in that order; junction bases with no gene match: 7. In DNA, the CDR3 is TGTGCCAGCAGTTCACAGGGGGCTAGAGCAGAGACCCAGTACTTC. Translated: CASSSQGARAETQYF.

This clone was counted a single time. This chain links TRBV6-6 with TRBJ1-2; no clear D. The CDR3 totals 13 residues. Germline V gene sequence: CDR1 MNHNY, CDR2 SVGAGI (reference sequence). V was pared by 3 bases and J by 4 bases, with 9 bases between. The chain's CDR3 is CASSYDLGYGYTF. CDR3 DNA: TGTGCCAGCAGTTATGACCTTGGCTATGGCTACACCTTC.

The sample holds a few counts of this clone. V and J are TRBV29-1 and TRBJ2-3; the D gene is possibly TRBD2 (5 bases). V was clipped by 7 bases and J by 10 bases, with 24 bases between them. Germline-derived CDR1 and CDR2 are SQVTM and ANQGSEA. This CDR3 contains 14 residues. This CDR3 reads CSAHLSGAVSSQYF. In DNA form, the CDR3 reads TGCAGCGCCCATTTAAGCGGAGCCGTTAGTTCGCAGTATTTT.

The rearrangement links TRBV4-1 to TRBJ2-7; TRBD2 matches 14 bases. Germline trimming cut 3 bases from V and 3 bases from J; bases unmatched to any gene: 7. This CDR3 has 17 residues. Germline V gene lookup returns CDR1 MGHRA and CDR2 YSYEKL. Here the CDR3 DNA reads TGCGCCAGCAGCCAGCTTCTGGGACTAGCGGGAGTCTACGAGCAGTACTTC. Translating gives CASSQLLGLAGVYEQYF.

The chain is built from TRBV14 and TRBJ2-1; TRBD2 matches 11 bases. The CDR3 runs to 15 residues. The germline gives CDR1 SGHDN, CDR2 FVKESK. V dropped 3 bases and J dropped 6; count of bases not matched to a gene: 4. CDR3 DNA: TGTGCCAGCAGCCATAGCGGGAGGGCCAGCAATGAGCAGTTCTTC. It encodes CASSHSGRASNEQFF.

This clone has a handful of counts. The genes are TRBV7-2 and TRBJ1-2, with 7 bases aligning to TRBD1. Trimming removed 1 base from V and 7 bases from J; junction bases left unmatched: 9. The CDR3 is made up of 15 amino acids. Germline CDR1 SGHTA, CDR2 FQGNSA. CDR3 region: CASSLEGGRGGGYTF. CDR3 bases: TGTGCCAGCAGCTTAGAAGGGGGCAGAGGAGGTGGCTACACCTTC.

This clone was observed a handful of times. This chain links TRBV16 with TRBJ1-4, with 8 bases matching TRBD1. The CDR3 consists of 15 residues. CDR1 KGHSY and CDR2 FQNENV come from the germline V gene. Trimming removed 0 bases from V and 8 bases from J; junction bases left unmatched: 5. The CDR3 reads CASSQSRTGSEKLFF. Here the CDR3 DNA reads TGTGCCAGCAGCCAATCGAGGACAGGGTCCGAAAAACTGTTTTTT.

This rearrangement joins TRBV28 to TRBJ2-5, with unresolved D. This CDR3 spans 14 amino acids. Trimming took off 3 bases at V and 12 bases at J, with 20 bases between the two ends. The germline gives CDR1 MDHEN, CDR2 SYDVKM. The CDR3 is CASSLGGPRRFEYF. The DNA of the CDR3 is TGTGCCAGCAGTTTGGGCGGACCCCGAAGATTTGAGTACTTC.

CDR3 sequence (DNA): TGTGCCAGCAGCTTACGCCTCGGGGGCGGGGCAACCTACAATGAGCAGTTCTTC. Its protein is CASSLRLGGGATYNEQFF. The V call is TRBV7-2, the J call TRBJ2-1, with D tentatively TRBD1 or TRBD2 (6 bases each). The CDR3 loop spans 18 amino acids. Trimming stripped 2 bases from V and 2 bases from J, with 19 bases between. Per the germline V gene, CDR1 is SGHTA and CDR2 is FQGNSA.

This chain connects TRBV30 to TRBJ1-5, with unresolved D. V was clipped by 1 base and J by 3 bases, with 7 bases between them. The CDR3 spans 13 residues. In germline, CDR1 is GTSNPN, CDR2 SVGIG (reference sequence). The DNA for the CDR3 is TGTGCCTGGAGTGAGCAGATCAATCAGCCCCAGCATTTT. Translating gives CAWSEQINQPQHF.

The chain has TRBV25-1 and TRBJ2-1; D uncertain. The V end was cut by 1 base, the J end by 3 bases, with 13 bases between. The CDR3 is made up of 16 amino acids. Germline CDR1 and CDR2: MGHDK and SYGVNS. Here the CDR3 reads CASSELGMGSYNEQFF. The CDR3 DNA reads as TGTGCCAGCAGTGAATTAGGGATGGGAAGCTACAATGAGCAGTTCTTC.

The table lists this clone with a few counts. This sequence joins TRBV5-6 and TRBJ2-3; no clear D gene. Per the germline V gene, CDR1 is SGHDT and CDR2 is YYEEEE. Trimming stripped 4 bases from V and 2 bases from J, with 8 bases between. This CDR3 spans 13 amino acids. The CDR3 DNA follows: TGTGCCAGCAGCCGGATTTCCACAGATACGCAGTATTTT. This codes for CASSRISTDTQYF.

This clone was detected a few times. V and J are TRBV5-1 and TRBJ2-5, with D tentatively TRBD2 (6 bases). Deletions cut 6 bases from V and 1 base from J, with 16 bases between. Germline CDR1 and CDR2: SGHRS and YFSETQ. CDR3 length equals 15 residues. CDR3 sequence: CASTRGGRGQETQYF. DNA for the CDR3: TGCGCCAGCACCCGAGGCGGGCGGGGCCAAGAGACCCAGTACTTC.

The sample holds a few counts of this clone. This rearrangement joins TRBV7-2 to TRBJ2-7; no reliable D call. CDR3 length: 11 amino acids. Germline V gene lookup returns CDR1 SGHTA and CDR2 FQGNSA. Trimming removed 0 bases from V and 9 bases from J, with 6 bases in between. CDR3 loop: CASSLAGVQYF. In DNA, the CDR3 is TGTGCCAGCAGCTTAGCCGGAGTGCAGTACTTC.

The chain uses TRBV2 and TRBJ1-2; no clear D gene. The CDR3 totals 14 residues. Germline-derived CDR1 and CDR2 are SNHLY and FYNNEI. The V and J ends lost 3 bases and 3 bases respectively, with 11 bases between them. CDR3 in amino acids: CASSEREWDYGYTF. In nucleotides, the CDR3 is TGTGCCAGCAGTGAGAGAGAGTGGGACTATGGCTACACCTTC.

This CDR3 is CASSLGDSTPYEQYV. The CDR3 DNA is TGTGCCAGCTCCCTTGGGGACAGCACCCCCTACGAGCAGTACGTC. The V and J genes are TRBV18 and TRBJ2-7; TRBD1 agrees at 7 bases. Germline-derived CDR1 and CDR2 are KGHSH and LQKENI. V dropped 6 bases and J dropped 2; count of bases not matched to a gene: 10. CDR3 length: 15 residues.

The sample holds a few counts of this clone. The chain is built from TRBV29-1 and TRBJ2-7, with D uncertain. The CDR3 length is 19 residues. The germline V gene encodes CDR1 SQVTM and CDR2 ANQGSEA. Trimming removed 4 bases from V and 0 bases from J, with 28 bases in between. CDR3 residues: CSVAQTTALGRISSYEQYF. DNA for the CDR3: TGCAGCGTTGCCCAAACGACCGCCCTAGGTCGGATAAGCTCCTACGAGCAGTACTTC.

This clone was detected only a few times. The rearrangement links TRBV7-6 to TRBJ2-1; D is unclear. Germline V gene sequence: CDR1 SGHVS, CDR2 FNYEAQ. CDR3 length equals 14 residues. V was clipped by 8 bases and J by 0 bases, with 11 bases between them. The CDR3 is CASVESYSYNEQFF. The CDR3 DNA sequence: TGTGCCAGCGTAGAGTCTTACTCCTACAATGAGCAGTTCTTC.

The rearrangement uses TRBV7-3 and TRBJ2-2; a weak D match, TRBD1 (6 bases). V shed 5 bases and J shed 0 bases, with 13 bases lying between them. The CDR3 length is 16 residues. Looked up from germline, CDR1 is SGHTA and CDR2 is FQGTGA. CDR3 DNA: TGTGCCAGCAGCCACCCCGGACAGCCGAACACCGGGGAGCTGTTTTTT. Its translation: CASSHPGQPNTGELFF. Filled out from reference TRBV7-3 and TRBJ2-2, the complete variable domain reads GAGVSQTPSNKVTEKGKYVELRCDPISGHTALYWYRQSLGQGPEFLIYFQGTGAADDSGLPNDRFFAVRPEGSVSTLKIQRTERGDSAVYLCASSHPGQPNTGELFFGEGSRLTVL.

The rearrangement uses TRBV9 and TRBJ2-3; TRBD2 matches at 9 bases. J gave up 2 bases and V 0 bases, and 4 bases lay outside the gene matches. This CDR3 is 16 amino acids long. Germline V CDR1 and CDR2: SGDLS, YYNGEE. CDR3: CASSVGASGNTDTQYF. The CDR3 DNA follows: TGTGCCAGCAGCGTAGGGGCTAGCGGGAACACAGATACGCAGTATTTT.